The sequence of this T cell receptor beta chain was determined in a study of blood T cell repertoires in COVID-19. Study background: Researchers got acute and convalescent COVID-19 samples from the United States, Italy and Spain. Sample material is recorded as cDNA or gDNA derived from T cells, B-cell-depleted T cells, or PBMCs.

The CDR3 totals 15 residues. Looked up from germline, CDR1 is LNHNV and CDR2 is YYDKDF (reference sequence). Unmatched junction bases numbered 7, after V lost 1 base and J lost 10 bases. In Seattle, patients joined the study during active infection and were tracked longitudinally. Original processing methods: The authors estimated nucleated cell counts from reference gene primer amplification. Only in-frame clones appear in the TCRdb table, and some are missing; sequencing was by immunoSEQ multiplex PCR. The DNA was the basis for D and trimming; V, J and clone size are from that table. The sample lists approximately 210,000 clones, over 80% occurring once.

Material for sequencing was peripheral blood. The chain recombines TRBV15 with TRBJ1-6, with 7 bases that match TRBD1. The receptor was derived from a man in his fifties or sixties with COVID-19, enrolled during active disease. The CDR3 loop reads CATSRGEGGQSPLHF. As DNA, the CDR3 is TGTGCCACCAGCAGAGGAGAAGGGGGCCAGTCACCCCTCCACTTT.